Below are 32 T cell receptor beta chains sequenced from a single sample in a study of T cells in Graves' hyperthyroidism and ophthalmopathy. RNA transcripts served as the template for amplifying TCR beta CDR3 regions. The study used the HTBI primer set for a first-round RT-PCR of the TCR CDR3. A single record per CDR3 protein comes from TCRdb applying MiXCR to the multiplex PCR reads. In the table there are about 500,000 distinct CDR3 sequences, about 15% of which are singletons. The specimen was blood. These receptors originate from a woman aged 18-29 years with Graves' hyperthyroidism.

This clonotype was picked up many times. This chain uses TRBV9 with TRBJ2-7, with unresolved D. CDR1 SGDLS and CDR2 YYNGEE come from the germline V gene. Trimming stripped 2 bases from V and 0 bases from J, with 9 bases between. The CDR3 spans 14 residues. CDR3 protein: CASSVLPSSYEQYF. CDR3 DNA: TGTGCCAGCAGCGTGCTACCGAGCTCCTACGAGCAGTACTTC. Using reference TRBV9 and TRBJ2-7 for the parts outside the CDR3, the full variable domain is DSGVTQTPKHLITATGQRVTLRCSPRSGDLSVYWYQQSLDQGLQFLIQYYNGEERAKGNILERFSAQQFPDLHSELNLSSLELGDSALYFCASSVLPSSYEQYFGPGTRLTVT.

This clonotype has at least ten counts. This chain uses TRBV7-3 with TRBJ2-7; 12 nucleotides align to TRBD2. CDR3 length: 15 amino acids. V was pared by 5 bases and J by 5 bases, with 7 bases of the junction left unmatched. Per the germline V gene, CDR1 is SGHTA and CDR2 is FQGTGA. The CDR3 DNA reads TGTGCCAGCAGCCCGCTAGCGGGAGGGCCCCACGAGCAGTACTTC. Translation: CASSPLAGGPHEQYF.

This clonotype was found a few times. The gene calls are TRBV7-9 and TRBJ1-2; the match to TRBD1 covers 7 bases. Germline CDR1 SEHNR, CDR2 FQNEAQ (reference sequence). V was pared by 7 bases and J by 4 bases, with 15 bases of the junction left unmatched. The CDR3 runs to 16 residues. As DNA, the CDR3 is TGTGCCAGCACCCTTATTGGGGCAGGGGGAGGCTATGGCTACACCTTC. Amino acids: CASTLIGAGGGYGYTF.

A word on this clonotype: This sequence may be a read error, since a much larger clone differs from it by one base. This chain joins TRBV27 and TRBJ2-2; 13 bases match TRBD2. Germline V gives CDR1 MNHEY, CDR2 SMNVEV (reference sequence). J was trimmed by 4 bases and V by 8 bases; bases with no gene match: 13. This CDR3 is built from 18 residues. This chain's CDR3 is CASARGTSGTAATGELFF. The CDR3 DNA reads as TGTGCCAGCGCCAGGGGGACTAGCGGGACGGCGGCCACCGGGGAGCTGTTTTTT.

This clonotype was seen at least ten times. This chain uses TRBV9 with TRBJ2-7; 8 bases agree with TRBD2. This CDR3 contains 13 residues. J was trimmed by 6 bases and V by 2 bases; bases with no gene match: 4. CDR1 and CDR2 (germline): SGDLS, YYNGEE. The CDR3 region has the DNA TGTGCCAGCAGCGTCATGCTAGCGGGCGAGCAGTACTTC. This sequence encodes CASSVMLAGEQYF. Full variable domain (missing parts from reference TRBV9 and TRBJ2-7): DSGVTQTPKHLITATGQRVTLRCSPRSGDLSVYWYQQSLDQGLQFLIQYYNGEERAKGNILERFSAQQFPDLHSELNLSSLELGDSALYFCASSVMLAGEQYFGPGTRLTVT.

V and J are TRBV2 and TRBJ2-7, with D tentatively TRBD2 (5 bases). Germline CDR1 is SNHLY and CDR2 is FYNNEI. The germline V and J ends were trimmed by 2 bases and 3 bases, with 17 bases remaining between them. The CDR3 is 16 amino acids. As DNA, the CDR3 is TGTGCCAGCAGTGAAAGCGGCGGCCGGAGATTCTACGAGCAGTACTTC. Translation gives CASSESGGRRFYEQYF. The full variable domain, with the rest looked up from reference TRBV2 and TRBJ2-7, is EPEVTQTPSHQVTQMGQEVILRCVPISNHLYFYWYRQILGQKVEFLVSFYNNEISEKSEIFDDQFSVERPDGSNFTLKIRSTKLEDSAMYFCASSESGGRRFYEQYFGPGTRLTVT.

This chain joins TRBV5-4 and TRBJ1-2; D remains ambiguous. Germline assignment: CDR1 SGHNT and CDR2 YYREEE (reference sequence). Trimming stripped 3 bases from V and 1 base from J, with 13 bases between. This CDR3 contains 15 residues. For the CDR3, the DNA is TGTGCCAGCAGCTCCGATAGGGCGGGTAACTATGGCTACACCTTC. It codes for CASSSDRAGNYGYTF. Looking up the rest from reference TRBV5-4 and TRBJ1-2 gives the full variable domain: ETGVTQSPTHLIKTRGQQVTLRCSSQSGHNTVSWYQQALGQGPQFIFQYYREEENGRGNFPPRFSGLQFPNYSSELNVNALELDDSALYLCASSSDRAGNYGYTFGSGTRLTVV.

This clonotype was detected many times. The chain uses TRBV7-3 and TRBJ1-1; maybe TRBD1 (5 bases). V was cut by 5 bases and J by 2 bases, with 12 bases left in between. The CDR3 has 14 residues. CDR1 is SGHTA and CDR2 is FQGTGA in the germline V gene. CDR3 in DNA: TGTGCCAGCAGCCGTGGGGGGGGTAACACTGAAGCTTTCTTT. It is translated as CASSRGGGNTEAFF.

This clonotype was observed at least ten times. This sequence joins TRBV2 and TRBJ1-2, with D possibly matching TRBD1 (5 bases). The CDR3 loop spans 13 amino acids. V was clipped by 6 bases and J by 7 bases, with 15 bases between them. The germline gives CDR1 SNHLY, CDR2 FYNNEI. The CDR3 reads CASSAATGGGYTF. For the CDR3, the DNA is TGTGCCAGCAGCGCAGCAACGGGGGGTGGCTACACCTTC. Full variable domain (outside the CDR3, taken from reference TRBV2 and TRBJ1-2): EPEVTQTPSHQVTQMGQEVILRCVPISNHLYFYWYRQILGQKVEFLVSFYNNEISEKSEIFDDQFSVERPDGSNFTLKIRSTKLEDSAMYFCASSAATGGGYTFGSGTRLTVV.

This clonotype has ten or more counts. The CDR3 reads CASNTGERYEQFF. The CDR3 nucleotides read TGTGCCAGCAACACAGGAGAGAGGTATGAGCAGTTCTTC. This chain uses TRBV2 with TRBJ2-1; maybe TRBD1 (5 bases). Germline loops: CDR1 SNHLY, CDR2 FYNNEI. The CDR3 is 13 residues long. The V gene lost 7 bases and the J gene lost 8 bases, with 15 bases spanning the gap.

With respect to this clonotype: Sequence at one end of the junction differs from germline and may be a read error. The CDR3 reads CATSRGKGPAPTPQSF. The DNA of the CDR3 is TGTGCCACCAGCCGAGGGAAGGGACCAGCTCCTACGCCCCAGTCCTTC. The rearrangement links TRBV3-1 to TRBJ2-7; D may correspond to TRBD1 or TRBD2 (5 bases each). Per the germline V gene, CDR1 is LGHDT and CDR2 is YNNKEL (reference sequence). The length of the CDR3 is 16 residues.

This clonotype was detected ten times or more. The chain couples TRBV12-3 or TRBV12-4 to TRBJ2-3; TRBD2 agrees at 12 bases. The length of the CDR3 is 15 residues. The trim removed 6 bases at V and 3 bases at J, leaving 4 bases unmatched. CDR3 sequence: CASRGGTSGTDTQYF. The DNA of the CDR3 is TGTGCCAGCAGGGGAGGGACTAGCGGGACAGATACGCAGTATTTT.

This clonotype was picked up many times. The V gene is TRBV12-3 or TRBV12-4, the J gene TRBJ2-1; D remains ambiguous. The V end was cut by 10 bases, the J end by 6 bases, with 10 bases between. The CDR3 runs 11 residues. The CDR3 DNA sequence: TGTGCCATAGACACGGGCAATGAGCAGTTCTTC. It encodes CAIDTGNEQFF.

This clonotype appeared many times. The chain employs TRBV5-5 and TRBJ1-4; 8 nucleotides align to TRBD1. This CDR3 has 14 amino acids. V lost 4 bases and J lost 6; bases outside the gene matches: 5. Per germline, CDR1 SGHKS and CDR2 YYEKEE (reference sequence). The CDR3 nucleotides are TGTGCCAGCAGCATGGACAGGGCGGATGAAAAACTGTTTTTT. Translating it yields CASSMDRADEKLFF.

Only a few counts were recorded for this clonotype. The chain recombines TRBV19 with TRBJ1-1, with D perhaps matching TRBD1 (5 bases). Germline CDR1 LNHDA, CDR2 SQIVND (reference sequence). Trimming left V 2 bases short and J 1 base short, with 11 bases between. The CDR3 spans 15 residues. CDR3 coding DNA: TGTGCCAGTAGTATATTTCGGGGCAGGAACACTGAAGCTTTCTTT. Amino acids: CASSIFRGRNTEAFF.

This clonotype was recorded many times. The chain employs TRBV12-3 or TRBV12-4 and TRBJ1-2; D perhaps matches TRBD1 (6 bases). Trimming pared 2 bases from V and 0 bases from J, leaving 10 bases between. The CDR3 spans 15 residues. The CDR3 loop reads CASSLSGTPNYGYTF. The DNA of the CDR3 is TGTGCCAGCAGTTTATCTGGGACACCTAACTATGGCTACACCTTC.

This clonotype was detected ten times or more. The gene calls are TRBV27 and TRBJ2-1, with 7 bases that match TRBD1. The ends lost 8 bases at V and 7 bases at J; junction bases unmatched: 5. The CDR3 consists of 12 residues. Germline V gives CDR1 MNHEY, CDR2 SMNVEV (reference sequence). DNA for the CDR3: TGTGCCAGCGGGGCAGGGGGAAATGAGCAGTTCTTC. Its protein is CASGAGGNEQFF.

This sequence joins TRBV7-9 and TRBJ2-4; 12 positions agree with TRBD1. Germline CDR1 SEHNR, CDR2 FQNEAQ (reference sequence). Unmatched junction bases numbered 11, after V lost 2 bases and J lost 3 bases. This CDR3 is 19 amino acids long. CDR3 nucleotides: TGTGCCAGCAGCTTATTTCCGGGACAGGGGGCTTTGGGCAAAAACATTCAGTACTTC. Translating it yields CASSLFPGQGALGKNIQYF.

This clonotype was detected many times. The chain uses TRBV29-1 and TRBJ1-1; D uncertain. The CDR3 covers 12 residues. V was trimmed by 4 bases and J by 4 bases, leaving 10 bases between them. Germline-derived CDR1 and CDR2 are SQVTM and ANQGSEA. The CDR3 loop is CSVGAEGTEAFF. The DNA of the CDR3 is TGCAGCGTTGGGGCGGAGGGCACTGAAGCTTTCTTT.

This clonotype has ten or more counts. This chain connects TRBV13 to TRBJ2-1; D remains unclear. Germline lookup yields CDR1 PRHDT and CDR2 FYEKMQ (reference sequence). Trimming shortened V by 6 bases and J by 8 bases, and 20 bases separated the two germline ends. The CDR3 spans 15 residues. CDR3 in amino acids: CASSLARWGVDEQFF. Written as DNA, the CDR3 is TGTGCCAGCAGTTTGGCGAGGTGGGGTGTCGATGAGCAGTTCTTC. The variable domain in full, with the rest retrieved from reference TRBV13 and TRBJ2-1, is AAGVIQSPRHLIKEKRETATLKCYPIPRHDTVYWYQQGPGQDPQFLISFYEKMQSDKGSIPDRFSAQQFSDYHSELNMSSLELGDSALYFCASSLARWGVDEQFFGPGTRLTVL.

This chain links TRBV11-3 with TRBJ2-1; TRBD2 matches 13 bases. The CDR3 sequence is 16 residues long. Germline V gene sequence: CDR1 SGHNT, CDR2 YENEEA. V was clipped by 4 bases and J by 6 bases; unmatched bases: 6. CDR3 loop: CASSSRLAGGRNEQFF. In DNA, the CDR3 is TGTGCCAGCAGCTCCCGACTAGCGGGAGGTCGCAATGAGCAGTTCTTC. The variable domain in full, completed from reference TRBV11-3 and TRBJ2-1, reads EAGVVQSPRYKIIEKKQPVAFWCNPISGHNTLYWYLQNLGQGPELLIRYENEEAVDDSQLPKDRFSAERLKGVDSTLKIQPAELGDSAVYLCASSSRLAGGRNEQFFGPGTRLTVL.

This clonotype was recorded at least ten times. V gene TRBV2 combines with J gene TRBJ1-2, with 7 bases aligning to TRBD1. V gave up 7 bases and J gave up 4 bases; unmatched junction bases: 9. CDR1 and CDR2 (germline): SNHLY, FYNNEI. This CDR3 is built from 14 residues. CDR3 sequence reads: CASNADRTGYGYTF. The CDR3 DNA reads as TGTGCCAGCAACGCGGACAGGACTGGCTATGGCTACACCTTC. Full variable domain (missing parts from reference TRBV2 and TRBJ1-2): EPEVTQTPSHQVTQMGQEVILRCVPISNHLYFYWYRQILGQKVEFLVSFYNNEISEKSEIFDDQFSVERPDGSNFTLKIRSTKLEDSAMYFCASNADRTGYGYTFGSGTRLTVV.

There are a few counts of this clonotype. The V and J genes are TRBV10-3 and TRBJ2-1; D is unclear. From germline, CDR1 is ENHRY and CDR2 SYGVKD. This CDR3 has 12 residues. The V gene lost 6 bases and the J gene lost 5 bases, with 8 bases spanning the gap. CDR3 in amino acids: CAIRETHNEQFF. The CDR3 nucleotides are TGTGCCATCAGGGAGACCCACAATGAGCAGTTCTTC.

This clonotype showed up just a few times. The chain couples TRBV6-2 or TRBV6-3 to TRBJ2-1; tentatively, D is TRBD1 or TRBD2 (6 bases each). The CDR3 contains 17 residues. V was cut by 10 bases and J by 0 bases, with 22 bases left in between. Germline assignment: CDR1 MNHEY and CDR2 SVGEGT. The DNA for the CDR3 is TGTGCCACGCAGGGGACTCGTGGAGGGGGCTCCTACAATGAGCAGTTCTTC. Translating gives CATQGTRGGGSYNEQFF.

CDR3 nucleotides: TGTGCCAGCAGCCCTTTTACAGGGGGCTATGGCTACACCTTC. Amino acids: CASSPFTGGYGYTF. The chain combines TRBV16 with TRBJ1-2; 8 nucleotides line up with TRBD1. CDR1 is KGHSY, CDR2 FQNENV, per germline. J was trimmed by 4 bases and V by 4 bases; bases with no gene match: 5. The length of the CDR3 is 14 residues.

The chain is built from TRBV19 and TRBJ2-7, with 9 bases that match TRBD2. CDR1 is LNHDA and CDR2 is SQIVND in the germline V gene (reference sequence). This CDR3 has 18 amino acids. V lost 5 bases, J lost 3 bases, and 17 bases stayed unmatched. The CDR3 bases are TGTGCCAGTAGTCACAGGTCGCTAGCGGGATTTCCTGACTACGAGCAGTACTTC. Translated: CASSHRSLAGFPDYEQYF.

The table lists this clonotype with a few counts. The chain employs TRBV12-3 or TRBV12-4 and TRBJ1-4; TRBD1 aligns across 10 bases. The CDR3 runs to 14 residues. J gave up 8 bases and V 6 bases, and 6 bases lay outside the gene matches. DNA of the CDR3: TGTGCCAGCAGCAAGACAGGGGGCGACGAAAAACTGTTTTTT. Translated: CASSKTGGDEKLFF.

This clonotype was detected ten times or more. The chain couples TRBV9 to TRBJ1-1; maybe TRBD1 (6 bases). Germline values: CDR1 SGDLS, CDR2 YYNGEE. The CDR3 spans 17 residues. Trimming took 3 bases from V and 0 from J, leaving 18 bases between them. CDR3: CASSDPHPGAMNTEAFF. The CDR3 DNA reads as TGTGCCAGCAGCGACCCCCATCCAGGGGCAATGAACACTGAAGCTTTCTTT.

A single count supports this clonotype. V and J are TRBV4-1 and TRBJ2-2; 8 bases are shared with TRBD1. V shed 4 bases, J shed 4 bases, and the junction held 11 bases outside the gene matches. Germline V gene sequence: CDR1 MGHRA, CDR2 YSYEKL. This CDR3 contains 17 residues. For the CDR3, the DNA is TGCGCCAGCAGCCTAAAGGGAGGAACAGGGGGCACCGGGGAGCTGTTTTTT. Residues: CASSLKGGTGGTGELFF.

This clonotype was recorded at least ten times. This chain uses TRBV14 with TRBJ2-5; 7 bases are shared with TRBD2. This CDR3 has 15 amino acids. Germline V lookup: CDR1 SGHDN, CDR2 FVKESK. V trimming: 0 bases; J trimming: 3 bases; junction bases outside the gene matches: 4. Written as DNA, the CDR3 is TGTGCCAGCAGCCAAGATCCCCGGGGGGAAGAGACCCAGTACTTC. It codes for CASSQDPRGEETQYF.

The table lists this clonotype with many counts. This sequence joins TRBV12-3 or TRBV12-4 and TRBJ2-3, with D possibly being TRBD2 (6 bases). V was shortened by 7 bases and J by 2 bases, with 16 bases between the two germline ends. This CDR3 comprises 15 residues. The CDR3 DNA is TGTGCCAGCACCACCGGGAGTGGTGCCACAGATACGCAGTATTTT. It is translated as CASTTGSGATDTQYF.

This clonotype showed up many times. The CDR3 coding sequence is TGTGCCAGCAGTTTATGGGGTCCCAATGAGCAGTTCTTC. Its translation is CASSLWGPNEQFF. The chain employs TRBV12-3 or TRBV12-4 and TRBJ2-1; D remains unclear. CDR3 length equals 13 residues. V was trimmed by 2 bases and J by 6 bases, leaving 8 bases between them.